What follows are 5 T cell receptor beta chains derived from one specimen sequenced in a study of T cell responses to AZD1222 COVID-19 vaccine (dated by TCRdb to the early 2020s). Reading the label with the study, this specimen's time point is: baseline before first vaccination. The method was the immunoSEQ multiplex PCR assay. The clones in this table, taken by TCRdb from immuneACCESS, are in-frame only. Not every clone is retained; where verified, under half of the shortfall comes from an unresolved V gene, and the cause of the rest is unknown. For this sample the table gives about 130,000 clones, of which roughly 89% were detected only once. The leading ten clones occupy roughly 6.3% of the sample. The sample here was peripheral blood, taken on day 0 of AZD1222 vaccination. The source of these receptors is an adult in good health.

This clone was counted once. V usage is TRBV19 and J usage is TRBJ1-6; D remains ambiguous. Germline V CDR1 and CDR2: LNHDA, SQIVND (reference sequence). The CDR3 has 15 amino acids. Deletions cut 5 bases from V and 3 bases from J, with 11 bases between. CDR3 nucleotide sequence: TGTGCCAGTAGTCGGGTCCCGCGCTATAATTCACCCCTCCACTTT. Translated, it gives CASSRVPRYNSPLHF.

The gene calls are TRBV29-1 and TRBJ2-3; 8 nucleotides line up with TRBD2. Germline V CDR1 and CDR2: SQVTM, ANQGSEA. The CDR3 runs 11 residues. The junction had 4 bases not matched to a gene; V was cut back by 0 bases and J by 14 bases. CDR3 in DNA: TGCAGCGTTGAAGATCCGGCGGGGGGGTATTTT. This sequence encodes CSVEDPAGGYF.

For the CDR3, the DNA is TGCGCCAGCAGGGGACAGGGGGAGGGCTACAATGAGCAGTTCTTC. This codes for CASRGQGEGYNEQFF. J is TRBJ2-1 and V is TRBV5-1, with 11 bases aligning to TRBD1. Germline loops: CDR1 SGHRS, CDR2 YFSETQ. V shed 5 bases, J shed 3 bases, and the junction held 4 bases outside the gene matches. CDR3 length: 15 residues.

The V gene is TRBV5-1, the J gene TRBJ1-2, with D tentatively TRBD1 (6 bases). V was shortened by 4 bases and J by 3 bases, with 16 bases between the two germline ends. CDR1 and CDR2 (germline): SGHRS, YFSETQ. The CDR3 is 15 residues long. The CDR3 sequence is CASSPWGALDYGYTF. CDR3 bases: TGCGCCAGCAGCCCTTGGGGGGCATTGGACTATGGCTACACCTTC.

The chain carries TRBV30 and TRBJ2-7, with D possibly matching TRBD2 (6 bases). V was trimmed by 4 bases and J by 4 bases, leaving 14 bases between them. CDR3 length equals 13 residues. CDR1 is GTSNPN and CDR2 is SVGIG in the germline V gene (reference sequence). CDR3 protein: CAWKPGGEYEQYF. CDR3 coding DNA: TGTGCCTGGAAACCCGGGGGTGAGTACGAGCAGTACTTC.